This T cell receptor (beta chain) derives from a study of technical replicates of blood from a handful of donors. Using immunoSEQ multiplex PCR, the repertoire was profiled, and TCRdb retains in-frame clones only, with some absent. The table has around 98,000 clones, more than 90% seen once. V was pared by 7 bases and J by 5 bases, with 4 bases of the junction left unmatched. Germline lookup yields CDR1 MNHEY and CDR2 SVGAGI. The CDR3 runs to 14 residues. The sequencing input was T cells isolated from PBMCs. The TCR originated in a human donor in good health. This chain uses TRBV6-5 with TRBJ2-2; 10 bases fit TRBD1. The CDR3 bases are TGTGCCAGCACCGGGGGACAGGGGACCGGGGAGCTGTTTTTT. Protein product: CASTGGQGTGELFF.